The rows below give T cell receptor beta chains drawn from one sample of a study of shared T cell receptors in the human thymus. Using immunoSEQ multiplex PCR, the repertoire was profiled, and TCRdb retains in-frame clones only, with some absent. The sample lists approximately 730,000 clones; approximately 85% were seen once. These same records also appear under a second study, on human thymus T cells.

The material sequenced was thymocytes. The receptors originated from a girl under three years old with a congenital heart defect. CDR3s include the opening cysteine and the closing phenylalanine or tryptophan. Each record gives: D gene, V gene, CDR3 protein. A D gene is named only where the DNA matches it firmly.

>TRBD1|TRBV5-6
CASSQGEEGNTEAFF
>NA|TRBV27
CASSRRDRYSREQYF
>TRBD1|TRBV5-5
CASSLVEVDTGEVGEAFF
>TRBD2|TRBV6-4
CASSDTSGGAGTDTQYF
>TRBD1|TRBV9
CASSVGSVRGTGEAFF
>NA|TRBV4-3
CASSHPPQTGVNTEAFF
>NA|TRBV29-1
CSVEFRDRGYTF
>NA|TRBV28
CASSLVTDRELYEQYF
>NA|TRBV7-9
CASSPSSSQPTFGYGYTF
>TRBD2|TRBV4-1
CASSLRLAGVADTQYF
>NA|TRBV19
CASSNNGQTGEKLFF
>TRBD1|TRBV13
CASSFRDRALDNSPLHF
>TRBD1|TRBV29-1
CSVGQGAHNEQFF
>NA|TRBV19
CASSPAATDTQYF
>TRBD1|TRBV27
CASSLCTGGRGVGSPLHF
>NA|TRBV2
CARDQGQGKNYGYTF
>NA|TRBV11-2
CASSLGVNTEAFF
>NA|TRBV5-1
CASSPGSAGGTGNTIYF
>TRBD1|TRBV15
CATGRGTTWAGGIEGYTF
>TRBD2|TRBV7-2
CASSQNPKRGFNYEQYF
>NA|TRBV21-1
CASKGTGVEKLFF
>TRBD1|TRBV7-9
CASSFDRDENYGYTF
>NA|TRBV7-9
CASSLAREGHQPQHF
>NA|TRBV25-1
CASSLPHRAGQEKLFF
>NA|TRBV4-3
CASSQGTFTPLHF
>NA|TRBV18
CASSAYRALNNANTGELFF
>TRBD1|TRBV27
CASSPSTGTVQYEQYF
>TRBD1|TRBV28
CASSLSGQGWWNTEAFF
>NA|TRBV6-5
CASSSIETGAKNIQYF
>NA|TRBV2
CASGGEVYTIYF
>TRBD1|TRBV4-1
CASSRGQLNTEAFF
>TRBD1|TRBV28
CASSADRGTHNEQFF
>TRBD1|TRBV2
CASSVGQGGQPQHF
>TRBD1|TRBV10-2
CASSDRGFPGQGFHNSPLHF
>TRBD2|TRBV29-1
CSVVGGGGTNNEQFF
>NA|TRBV7-2
CASSPLTDGSSGNTIYF
>NA|TRBV5-8
CASSTSRAYEQYF
>NA|TRBV7-8
CASSLTTGNTIYF